This paragraph reports one T cell receptor beta chain. The antigen is undetermined. The germline gene is not matched at one end of the junction; a read error may be the cause. CDR3 length equals 8 residues. Germline V gives CDR1 SEHNR, CDR2 FQNEAQ (reference sequence). This sample stems from a study of T cell responses to AZD1222 COVID-19 vaccine. Data came from immunoSEQ multiplex PCR; TCRdb stores just in-frame clones and leaves some out. The sample carries some 140,000 clones, roughly 88% recorded once. Second-dose groups at about 4 or about 12 weeks were pooled. Study results and limitations: Spike was spanned by vaccine-associated CD4 TCRs, with dominance at 160-218 and 743-854. Among those given AZD1222, only five or six were seropositive at baseline. Donors were chiefly white British, with a greater number of females, and clonal diversity was perhaps underestimated.

J is TRBJ2-2 and V is TRBV7-9; D unclear. This clonotype was sampled from an adult who received the AZD1222 COVID-19 vaccine. The sequences come from peripheral blood, collected 28 days after the second AZD1222 dose. The CDR3 is CASSLHGF. The DNA of the CDR3 is TGTGCCAGCAGCTTACACGGCTTT.